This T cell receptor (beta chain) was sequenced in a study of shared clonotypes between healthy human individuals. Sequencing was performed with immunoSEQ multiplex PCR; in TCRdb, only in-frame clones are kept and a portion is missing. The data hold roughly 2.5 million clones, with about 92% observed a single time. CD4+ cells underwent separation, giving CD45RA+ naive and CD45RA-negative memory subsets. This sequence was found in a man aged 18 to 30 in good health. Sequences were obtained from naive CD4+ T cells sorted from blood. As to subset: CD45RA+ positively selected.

This CDR3 reads CSAVMNTEAFF. CDR3 sequence (DNA): TGCAGTGCTGTCATGAACACTGAAGCTTTCTTT. V is TRBV20-1 and J is TRBJ1-1; no reliable D call. Germline V lookup: CDR1 DFQATT, CDR2 SNEGSKA (reference sequence). Trimming left V 5 bases short and J 0 bases short, with 4 bases between. This CDR3 contains 11 residues.